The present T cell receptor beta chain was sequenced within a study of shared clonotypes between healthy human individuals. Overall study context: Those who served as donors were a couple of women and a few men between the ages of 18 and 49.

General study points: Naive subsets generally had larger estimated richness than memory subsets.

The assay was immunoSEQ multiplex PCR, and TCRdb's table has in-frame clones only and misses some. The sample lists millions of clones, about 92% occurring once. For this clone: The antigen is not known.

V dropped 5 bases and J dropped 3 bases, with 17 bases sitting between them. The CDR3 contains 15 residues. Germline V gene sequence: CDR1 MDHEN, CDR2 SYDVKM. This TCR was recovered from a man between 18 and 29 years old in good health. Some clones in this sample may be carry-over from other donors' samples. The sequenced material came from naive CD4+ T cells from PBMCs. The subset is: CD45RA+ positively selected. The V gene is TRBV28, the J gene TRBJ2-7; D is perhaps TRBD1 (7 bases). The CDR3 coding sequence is TGTGCCAGCAGTCCGACAGGGACTCTGAACTACGAGCAGTACTTC. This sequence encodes CASSPTGTLNYEQYF.